These T cell receptor beta chains were read from a single sample in a study of vaccination effects on CD4 cells after COVID-19. Antigens for these TCRs are unknown. Only in-frame clones appear in the TCRdb table, and some are missing; sequencing was by immunoSEQ multiplex PCR. The sample holds 60,000 to 75,000 clones, 65% to 85% seen once. Sequencing used CD4+ T cells from PBMCs cultured with HIV peptides, obtained before COVID-19 vaccination. The receptors shown here come from a human donor who had a prior SARS-CoV-2 infection. The CDR3 runs from the conserved cysteine through the conserved F or W. A D gene is named only where the DNA matches it firmly. Some rows have no size entry. The others give once, few or many, or a class for an expanded clone.

>TRBD2|-|TRBJ2-1|TRBV5-1
CASSLALAGADEQFF
TGCGCCAGCAGCTTAGCCCTAGCGGGAGCGGATGAGCAGTTCTTC
>TRBD2|-|TRBJ2-1|TRBV4-3
CASSQPGLARSNEQFF
TGCGCCAGCAGCCAACCGGGACTAGCGCGGAGCAATGAGCAGTTCTTC
>-|-|TRBJ2-3|TRBV13
CASSFGLRDTQYF
TGTGCCAGCAGCTTCGGCTTGCGGGATACGCAGTATTTT
>TRBD1|-|TRBJ2-2|TRBV4-2
CASAGTGGTGELFF
TGTGCCAGCGCCGGGACAGGGGGCACCGGGGAGCTGTTTTTT
>-|-|TRBJ1-3|TRBV6-4
CASSDRRDVGNTIYF
TGTGCCAGCAGTGACCGCCGGGACGTCGGAAACACCATATATTTT
>-|-|TRBJ1-1|TRBV4-2
CASSQDVAGNTEAFF
TGTGCCAGCAGCCAAGATGTCGCCGGGAACACTGAAGCTTTCTTT
>-|-|TRBJ2-7|TRBV5-1
CASSGDGYEQYF
TGCGCCAGCAGCGGGGACGGTTACGAGCAGTACTTC
>TRBD2|-|TRBJ2-7|TRBV19
CASSIGESGERVEQYF
TGTGCCAGTAGTATAGGGGAGAGCGGGGAACGCGTCGAGCAGTACTTC
>-|few|TRBJ1-6|TRBV5-1
CASSFRDGAGSPLHF
TGCGCCAGCAGCTTCCGGGACGGTGCAGGGTCACCCCTCCACTTT
>-|-|TRBJ1-1|TRBV7-9
CASSLYEDLSAFF
TGTGCCAGCAGCTTATATGAGGACCTCTCTGCTTTCTTT
>-|-|TRBJ2-2|TRBV5-1
CASSWRVGELFF
TGCGCCAGCAGCTGGAGGGTAGGGGAGCTGTTTTTT
>-|-|TRBJ2-3|TRBV5-4
CASSPEGGQRDTQYF
TGTGCCAGCAGCCCGGAGGGGGGGCAGAGAGATACGCAGTATTTT
>-|-|TRBJ2-1|TRBV30
CAWSGQAWGEQFF
TGTGCCTGGAGTGGACAAGCTTGGGGTGAGCAGTTCTTC
>-|once|TRBJ2-5|TRBV29-1
CSVEGGPGGPGPHQETQYF
TGCAGCGTTGAGGGGGGACCGGGGGGCCCAGGACCGCACCAAGAGACCCAGTACTTC
>-|-|TRBJ2-3|TRBV7-3
CASSATTPGTQYF
TGTGCCAGCAGCGCTACGACCCCGGGTACGCAGTATTTT
>-|-|TRBJ2-3|TRBV2
CASSGPGPSDTQYF
TGTGCCAGCAGTGGGCCAGGGCCTTCGGATACGCAGTATTTT
>TRBD1|-|TRBJ2-6|TRBV19
CASSIDGQGSPGANVLTF
TGTGCCAGTAGTATAGATGGACAGGGATCCCCTGGGGCCAACGTCCTGACTTTC
>-|-|TRBJ1-1|TRBV19
CASSIKGGNLAFF
TGTGCCAGTAGTATAAAGGGAGGGAATTTGGCTTTCTTT
>TRBD1|-|TRBJ1-2|TRBV30
CAWSSQGGGASYGYTF
TGTGCCTGGAGTTCCCAGGGGGGGGGCGCTTCCTATGGCTACACCTTC
>TRBD1|-|TRBJ1-2|TRBV5-1
CASSFSPGQGGGYTF
TGCGCCAGCAGCTTCTCCCCGGGACAGGGTGGAGGCTACACCTTC
>-|-|TRBJ1-5|TRBV19
CASSKGRDQPQHF
TGTGCCAGTAGTAAAGGGCGAGATCAGCCCCAGCATTTT
>-|-|TRBJ2-1|TRBV6-5
CASSPRNNEQFF
TGTGCCAGCAGCCCCAGGAACAATGAGCAGTTCTTC
>-|-|TRBJ2-3|TRBV11-3
CASSLDGSKTTDTQYF
TGTGCCAGCAGCTTAGACGGCAGTAAGACCACAGATACGCAGTATTTT
>TRBD1|-|TRBJ1-5|TRBV6-6
CASMPTGGAGQPQHF
TGTGCCAGCATGCCGACAGGGGGCGCAGGGCAGCCCCAGCATTTT
>TRBD1|-|TRBJ1-2|TRBV4-1
CASSPGRGREGYTF
TGCGCCAGCAGCCCGGGCAGGGGGCGTGAGGGCTACACCTTC
>TRBD1|few|TRBJ1-6|TRBV5-1
CASSLQGASPLHF
TGCGCCAGCAGCTTACAGGGGGCTTCACCCCTCCACTTT
>-|-|TRBJ1-1|TRBV7-8
CASSLGEVNTEAFF
TGTGCCAGCAGCTTAGGGGAGGTAAACACTGAAGCTTTCTTT
>TRBD1|-|TRBJ2-5|TRBV6-1
CASSDRGLKTQYF
TGTGCCAGCAGTGACAGGGGGCTTAAGACCCAGTACTTC
>TRBD2|-|TRBJ2-3|TRBV6-2/TRBV6-3
CASSYLGLAADTQYF
TGTGCCAGCAGTTACCTAGGACTAGCCGCAGATACGCAGTATTTT
>-|-|TRBJ2-3|TRBV14
CASSQVVDWSYSPDTQYF
TGTGCCAGCAGCCAAGTCGTAGACTGGTCATATAGCCCAGATACGCAGTATTTT
>-|-|TRBJ1-1|TRBV7-9
CASRLTSGSTEAFF
TGTGCCAGCAGACTTACTTCGGGGAGCACTGAAGCTTTCTTT
>-|few|TRBJ1-6|TRBV7-9
CASSLSAAPLHF
TGTGCCAGCAGCTTGTCGGCGGCACCCCTCCACTTT
>-|-|TRBJ1-4|TRBV7-8
CASSNLPGQLNEKLFF
TGTGCCAGCAGCAATCTCCCAGGACAGCTTAATGAAAAACTGTTTTTT
>TRBD2|few|TRBJ2-5|TRBV12-5
CASGLGLAGGEETQYF
TGTGCTAGTGGTCTTGGACTAGCGGGAGGTGAAGAGACCCAGTACTTC
>-|-|TRBJ1-2|TRBV5-1
CASSSRGVGYGYTF
TGCGCCAGCAGCTCACGGGGGGTTGGCTATGGCTACACCTTC
>TRBD2|few|TRBJ2-2|TRBV7-9
CASSLVEAGALTNTGELFF
TGTGCCAGCAGCTTGGTGGAAGCGGGAGCTCTAACGAACACCGGGGAGCTGTTTTTT
>TRBD1|-|TRBJ1-2|TRBV6-1
CASSDIRQGFYGYTF
TGTGCCAGCAGTGATATACGACAGGGATTCTATGGCTACACCTTC
>-|-|TRBJ2-7|TRBV5-4
CASSSTGIHEQYF
TGTGCCAGCAGCTCCACAGGGATCCACGAGCAGTACTTC
>TRBD1|-|TRBJ1-3|TRBV5-4
CASSWDRGSSGNTIYF
TGTGCCAGCAGCTGGGACAGGGGAAGCTCTGGAAACACCATATATTTT
>-|-|TRBJ1-3|TRBV19
CASSIGTDNSGNTIYF
TGTGCCAGTAGTATCGGGACCGACAACTCTGGAAACACCATATATTTT
>-|-|TRBJ2-1|TRBV24-1
CATSRYNEQFF
TGTGCCACCAGCCGGTACAATGAGCAGTTCTTC
>-|-|TRBJ1-3|TRBV11-3
CASSSWTDEGNTIYF
TGTGCCAGCAGCTCCTGGACGGACGAGGGAAACACCATATATTTT
>-|-|TRBJ2-2|TRBV19
CASSQGGEAGELFF
TGTGCCAGTAGTCAGGGTGGTGAGGCCGGGGAGCTGTTTTTT
>-|-|TRBJ1-3|TRBV9
CASSVEAGRPGNTIYF
TGTGCCAGCAGCGTAGAGGCAGGGCGCCCTGGAAACACCATATATTTT
>TRBD1|-|TRBJ2-7|TRBV11-3
CASSLETLRGDRGTYEQYF
TGTGCCAGCAGCTTAGAGACATTGAGAGGGGACAGGGGAACCTACGAGCAGTACTTC
>TRBD1|-|TRBJ1-3|TRBV4-2
CASSQDLQGGSGNTIYF
TGTGCCAGCAGCCAAGATCTACAGGGGGGCTCTGGAAACACCATATATTTT
>TRBD2|few|TRBJ2-1|TRBV5-1
CASSSLAGGPVGGSNEQFF
TGCGCCAGCAGCTCCTTAGCGGGAGGGCCGGTCGGGGGTTCCAATGAGCAGTTCTTC
>TRBD2|-|TRBJ2-7|TRBV3-1/TRBV3-2
CASSPHPGTSEKQYF
TGTGCCAGCAGCCCACACCCCGGGACTAGCGAGAAGCAGTACTTC
>TRBD1|few|TRBJ1-1|TRBV18
CASSHRYLQTGLNTEAFF
TGTGCCAGCTCGCACCGCTACCTTCAGACAGGGTTAAACACTGAAGCTTTCTTT
>TRBD1|-|TRBJ2-3|TRBV2
CASSGPGQGADTQYF
TGTGCCAGCAGTGGACCGGGACAGGGCGCAGATACGCAGTATTTT
>-|-|TRBJ1-5|TRBV6-2/TRBV6-3
CASSYELYSNQPQHF
TGTGCCAGCAGTTACGAATTGTACAGCAATCAGCCCCAGCATTTT
>TRBD1|-|TRBJ2-7|TRBV7-9
CASSFGQASYEQYF
TGTGCCAGCAGCTTTGGACAGGCCAGCTACGAGCAGTACTTC
>-|few|TRBJ1-6|TRBV3-1/TRBV3-2
CASSPDSNLGSPLHF
TGTGCCAGCAGCCCGGACAGTAATTTAGGGTCACCCCTCCACTTT
>TRBD2|-|TRBJ2-5|TRBV27
CASGGLAGGDKTQYF
TGTGCCAGCGGAGGCCTAGCGGGAGGTGATAAGACCCAGTACTTC